The 28 T cell receptor beta chains presented below share a single source sample, sequenced in a study of blood T cell repertoires in COVID-19. Only in-frame clones appear in the TCRdb table, and some are missing; sequencing was by immunoSEQ multiplex PCR. The sample contains some 100,000 clones, roughly 92% of which appear only once. The sample comprised peripheral blood. These receptors came from a man aged 60 to 69 with acute or convalescent COVID-19.

The V and J genes are TRBV10-1 and TRBJ2-3; D perhaps matches TRBD2 (6 bases). The V end was cut by 3 bases, the J end by 0 bases, with 13 bases between. Germline V gene lookup returns CDR1 WNHNN and CDR2 SYGVQD (reference sequence). This CDR3 contains 16 residues. In DNA, the CDR3 is TGCGCCAGCAGTGACTGGGGGGACCCTAGCACAGATACGCAGTATTTT. Its translation: CASSDWGDPSTDTQYF.

The CDR3, as DNA: TGTGCCAGCAGTGGACTAGCGAGGACCATAGGTGAGCAGTTCTTC. Its protein is CASSGLARTIGEQFF. The chain combines TRBV2 with TRBJ2-1; 8 bases are a match to TRBD2. Trimming removed 4 bases from V and 9 bases from J; junction bases left unmatched: 11. Germline V CDR1 and CDR2: SNHLY, FYNNEI. CDR3 length equals 15 residues.

The chain has TRBV5-1 and TRBJ2-1; 11 nucleotides line up with TRBD2. CDR3 length: 16 amino acids. The germline V gene has CDR1 SGHRS and CDR2 YFSETQ. V lost 4 bases to trimming and J lost 4 bases; unmatched junction nucleotides: 7. The CDR3 DNA reads as TGCGCCAGCAGCACCGCCGGGACTAGCGGTTACAATGAGCAGTTCTTC. Protein product: CASSTAGTSGYNEQFF.

The V call is TRBV5-1, the J call TRBJ2-1; 8 nucleotides align to TRBD2. Per germline, CDR1 SGHRS and CDR2 YFSETQ. With 4 bases clipped from V and 3 bases from J, the junction kept 3 bases outside the gene matches. The CDR3 length is 14 residues. CDR3 amino acids: CASSQTSVYNEQFF. Here the CDR3 DNA reads TGCGCCAGCAGCCAGACTAGCGTCTACAATGAGCAGTTCTTC.

This chain links TRBV2 with TRBJ2-2; 14 nucleotides align to TRBD2. V lost 6 bases to trimming and J lost 1 base; unmatched junction nucleotides: 1. The length of the CDR3 is 16 residues. Germline CDR1 SNHLY, CDR2 FYNNEI. CDR3 region: CASRGTSGRNTGELFF. The CDR3 bases are TGTGCCAGCAGGGGGACTAGCGGGAGGAACACCGGGGAGCTGTTTTTT. Looking up the rest from reference TRBV2 and TRBJ2-2 gives the full variable domain: EPEVTQTPSHQVTQMGQEVILRCVPISNHLYFYWYRQILGQKVEFLVSFYNNEISEKSEIFDDQFSVERPDGSNFTLKIRSTKLEDSAMYFCASRGTSGRNTGELFFGEGSRLTVL.

The CDR3 bases are TGTGCCAGTATGCGGGGGGACGGTGAAAAACTGTTTTTT. As protein: CASMRGDGEKLFF. The chain couples TRBV19 to TRBJ1-4; tentatively, D is TRBD1 (5 bases). The V end lost 7 bases, the J end lost 7 bases, and 13 bases lay between the germline ends. Germline loops: CDR1 LNHDA, CDR2 SQIVND (reference sequence). This CDR3 has 13 amino acids.

The CDR3 loop is CAIPQGNQPQHF. Here the CDR3 DNA reads TGTGCCATCCCACAGGGCAATCAGCCCCAGCATTTT. The chain links TRBV9 to TRBJ1-5; possible D gene TRBD1, 5 bases. Germline V gene data show CDR1 as SGDLS and CDR2 as YYNGEE. Between the trimmed V and J ends, which lost 9 bases and 2 bases, there was a span of 9 bases. CDR3 length: 12 amino acids.

This clone was observed a single time. V usage is TRBV3-1 (or the pseudogene TRBV3-2) and J usage is TRBJ2-1, with D perhaps TRBD2 (6 bases). This CDR3 contains 14 residues. V was pared by 5 bases and J by 6 bases, with 14 bases between. The V gene's germline CDR1 is LGHDT and CDR2 YNNKEL (reference sequence). The CDR3 DNA reads as TGTGCCAGCAGCAGAGCGGGTTCGGGCAATGAGCAGTTCTTC. Translated, it gives CASSRAGSGNEQFF.

The CDR3 here is CASSLAGGMMETQYF. The CDR3 nucleotides are TGTGCCAGCAGTTTAGCGGGGGGGATGATGGAGACCCAGTACTTC. The rearrangement uses TRBV28 and TRBJ2-5, with TRBD2 identical over 9 bases. Germline values: CDR1 MDHEN, CDR2 SYDVKM. The CDR3 spans 15 residues. V lost 2 bases, J lost 5 bases, and 6 bases stayed unmatched.

This clone was counted many times. The gene calls are TRBV24-1 and TRBJ2-5; TRBD1 might be the D (6 bases). Deletions cut 2 bases from V and 2 bases from J, with 11 bases between. CDR3 length equals 15 residues. CDR1 is KGHDR and CDR2 is SFDVKD in the germline V gene. The chain's CDR3 is CATSDSETGQETQYF. The CDR3 nucleotides are TGTGCCACCAGTGATTCAGAGACAGGACAAGAGACCCAGTACTTC.

The chain is built from TRBV5-4 and TRBJ2-2; D not certain. Trimming took off 0 bases at V and 3 bases at J, with 6 bases between the two ends. The length of the CDR3 is 14 residues. Germline CDR1 and CDR2: SGHNT and YYREEE (reference sequence). CDR3 loop: CASSLGSYTGELFF. The CDR3 DNA sequence: TGTGCCAGCAGCTTGGGCAGTTACACCGGGGAGCTGTTTTTT. The complete variable domain, with remaining parts taken from reference TRBV5-4 and TRBJ2-2, reads ETGVTQSPTHLIKTRGQQVTLRCSSQSGHNTVSWYQQALGQGPQFIFQYYREEENGRGNFPPRFSGLQFPNYSSELNVNALELDDSALYLCASSLGSYTGELFFGEGSRLTVL.

The table lists this clone with a few counts. This chain joins TRBV2 and TRBJ2-2, with 11 bases aligning to TRBD2. V lost 5 bases and J lost 5; bases outside the gene matches: 4. The CDR3 totals 15 residues. In germline, CDR1 is SNHLY, CDR2 FYNNEI. CDR3 sequence: CASSLAGGGTGELFF. In nucleotides, the CDR3 is TGTGCCAGCAGTTTAGCGGGAGGGGGGACCGGGGAGCTGTTTTTT.

The chain couples TRBV19 to TRBJ2-3, with unresolved D. CDR1 and CDR2 (germline): LNHDA, SQIVND (reference sequence). V was trimmed by 1 base and J by 0 bases, leaving 11 bases between them. The CDR3 sequence is 16 residues long. Here the CDR3 reads CASSIGPYSSTDTQYF. The CDR3 DNA sequence: TGTGCCAGTAGTATAGGTCCATACTCTAGCACAGATACGCAGTATTTT.

The chain recombines TRBV19 with TRBJ1-1; D is perhaps TRBD1 (6 bases). This CDR3 region has 17 residues. Trimming removed 2 bases at V and 0 bases at J, with 16 bases between. The V gene's germline CDR1 is LNHDA and CDR2 SQIVND (reference sequence). The CDR3 DNA reads TGTGCCAGTAGTATAATCCTGTCAGGGGCCATGAACACTGAAGCTTTCTTT. The encoded protein is CASSIILSGAMNTEAFF.

The J gene is TRBJ1-2, the V gene TRBV6-6; no reliable D call. CDR1 MNHNY and CDR2 SVGAGI come from the germline V gene (reference sequence). The ends were cut back, 2 bases at V and 4 bases at J, with 5 bases in the middle. CDR3 length equals 12 residues. This CDR3 reads CASSYVFYGYTF. For the CDR3, the DNA is TGTGCCAGCAGTTACGTCTTCTATGGCTACACCTTC.

This chain's CDR3 is CAWKLLSGNTIYF. The CDR3 nucleotides read TGTGCCTGGAAACTGCTCTCTGGAAACACCATATATTTT. The V gene is TRBV30, the J gene TRBJ1-3; D remains unclear. CDR3 length: 13 amino acids. Germline-derived CDR1 and CDR2 are GTSNPN and SVGIG (reference sequence). V lost 4 bases to trimming and J lost 0 bases, with 7 bases between them.

The rearrangement uses TRBV19 and TRBJ2-5; 9 positions match TRBD1. Germline V gene lookup returns CDR1 LNHDA and CDR2 SQIVND (reference sequence). V shed 10 bases, J shed 4 bases, and the junction held 13 bases outside the gene matches. The CDR3 contains 15 residues. The CDR3 nucleotides are TGTGCCACCCTAGACAGGGGGGGGAGCCGAGAGACCCAGTACTTC. It encodes CATLDRGGSRETQYF. Combining the CDR3 with reference TRBV19 and TRBJ2-5 gives the whole variable domain DGGITQSPKYLFRKEGQNVTLSCEQNLNHDAMYWYRQDPGQGLRLIYYSQIVNDFQKGDIAEGYSVSREKKESFPLTVTSAQKNPTAFYLCATLDRGGSRETQYFGPGTRLLVL.

This clone was seen a handful of times. The genes are TRBV11-3 and TRBJ1-1, with TRBD1 matching over 7 bases. V trimming: 2 bases; J trimming: 10 bases; junction bases outside the gene matches: 4. This CDR3 has 12 residues. The germline V gene has CDR1 SGHNT and CDR2 YENEEA. The CDR3 region has the DNA TGTGCCAGCAGCTTACCGGCAGGGGGAGCTTTCTTT. It specifies CASSLPAGGAFF.

The V gene is TRBV10-3, the J gene TRBJ2-1, with 7 bases matching TRBD1. The J segment lost 7 bases and the V segment lost 6 bases, leaving 3 bases of the junction unmatched. Germline V gives CDR1 ENHRY, CDR2 SYGVKD. The CDR3 is 12 amino acids. The CDR3 bases are TGTGCCATCAGCCAGGGGGTAAATGAGCAGTTCTTC. Translating gives CAISQGVNEQFF.

The rearrangement links TRBV5-1 to TRBJ1-6; 10 positions agree with TRBD1. Germline loops: CDR1 SGHRS, CDR2 YFSETQ. The CDR3 extends over 19 amino acids. Unmatched junction bases numbered 18, after V lost 4 bases and J lost 8 bases. The CDR3: CASSGAGGISGTGDSPLHF. The CDR3, as DNA: TGCGCCAGCAGCGGGGCAGGGGGCATCTCCGGGACAGGGGATTCACCCCTCCACTTT.

The count of this clone is one. The chain recombines TRBV9 with TRBJ1-6; D might be TRBD1 (6 bases). There are 15 residues in the CDR3. Germline V CDR1 and CDR2: SGDLS, YYNGEE. V dropped 3 bases and J dropped 9 bases, with 16 bases sitting between them. The DNA for the CDR3 is TGTGCCAGCAGCGCGCTACAGGGAAGTGGTTCACCCCTCCACTTT. Residues: CASSALQGSGSPLHF.

The chain links TRBV6-2 or TRBV6-3 to TRBJ2-1; D uncertain. The CDR3 has 12 residues. Trimming took 4 bases from V and 13 from J, leaving 14 bases between them. CDR1 MNHEY and CDR2 SVGEGT come from the germline V gene. In nucleotides, the CDR3 is TGTGCCAGCAGTTTGCCCAAACTCCGACAGTTCTTC. This gives the protein CASSLPKLRQFF.

The rearrangement links TRBV19 to TRBJ1-5; D perhaps matches TRBD1 (5 bases). The germline V gene encodes CDR1 LNHDA and CDR2 SQIVND (reference sequence). Trimming removed 7 bases from V and 3 bases from J, with 16 bases in between. The CDR3 runs to 15 residues. The CDR3 loop reads CASKSPQGTNQPQHF. In DNA, the CDR3 is TGTGCCAGTAAAAGCCCGCAGGGTACCAATCAGCCCCAGCATTTT.

The chain links TRBV4-3 to TRBJ1-2; D is possibly TRBD1 (5 bases). V lost 0 bases and J 6 bases, leaving 17 bases between the germline ends. CDR1 is LGHNA, CDR2 YSLEER, per germline. This CDR3 is built from 16 residues. CDR3: CASSQDVSGEGHGYTF. For the CDR3, the DNA is TGCGCCAGCAGCCAAGATGTATCGGGGGAGGGTCATGGCTACACCTTC.

The chain recombines TRBV7-2 with TRBJ2-1, with 11 nucleotides matching TRBD2. Germline-derived CDR1 and CDR2 are SGHTA and FQGNSA. The CDR3 loop spans 17 amino acids. V lost 3 bases, J lost 9 bases, and 13 bases stayed unmatched. CDR3 DNA sequence: TGTGCCAGCAGCTTGACCGGGACTAGCGGCGCCCGGGGTGAGCAGTTCTTC. This codes for CASSLTGTSGARGEQFF.

The gene calls are TRBV18 and TRBJ2-1, with TRBD2 identical over 7 bases. Germline loops: CDR1 KGHSH, CDR2 LQKENI. V gave up 0 bases and J gave up 1 base; unmatched junction bases: 6. This CDR3 contains 17 residues. The CDR3 coding sequence is TGTGCCAGCTCACCACCTCGGGCGGGGGAGTCCTACAATGAGCAGTTCTTC. This encodes CASSPPRAGESYNEQFF.

The rearrangement joins TRBV29-1 to TRBJ1-4; 7 positions match TRBD1. The CDR3 runs to 15 residues. CDR1 is SQVTM, CDR2 ANQGSEA, per germline. The J segment lost 0 bases and the V segment lost 5 bases, leaving 6 bases of the junction unmatched. The CDR3 loop is CSVTLQGATNEKLFF. DNA of the CDR3: TGCAGCGTTACTCTGCAGGGGGCAACTAATGAAAAACTGTTTTTT. The full variable domain, its missing parts supplied by reference TRBV29-1 and TRBJ1-4, is SAVISQKPSRDICQRGTSLTIQCQVDSQVTMMFWYRQQPGQSLTLIATANQGSEATYESGFVIDKFPISRPNLTFSTLTVSNMSPEDSSIYLCSVTLQGATNEKLFFGSGTQLSVL.

This chain connects TRBV24-1 to TRBJ2-5, with a weak D call TRBD1 (6 bases). The germline CDR1 and CDR2 sequences are KGHDR and SFDVKD. V was pared by 2 bases and J by 0 bases, with 15 bases between. The CDR3 sequence is 17 residues long. CDR3 protein: CATSDSSGGGHQETQYF. CDR3 nucleotide sequence: TGTGCCACCAGTGATTCCTCTGGGGGCGGACACCAAGAGACCCAGTACTTC.